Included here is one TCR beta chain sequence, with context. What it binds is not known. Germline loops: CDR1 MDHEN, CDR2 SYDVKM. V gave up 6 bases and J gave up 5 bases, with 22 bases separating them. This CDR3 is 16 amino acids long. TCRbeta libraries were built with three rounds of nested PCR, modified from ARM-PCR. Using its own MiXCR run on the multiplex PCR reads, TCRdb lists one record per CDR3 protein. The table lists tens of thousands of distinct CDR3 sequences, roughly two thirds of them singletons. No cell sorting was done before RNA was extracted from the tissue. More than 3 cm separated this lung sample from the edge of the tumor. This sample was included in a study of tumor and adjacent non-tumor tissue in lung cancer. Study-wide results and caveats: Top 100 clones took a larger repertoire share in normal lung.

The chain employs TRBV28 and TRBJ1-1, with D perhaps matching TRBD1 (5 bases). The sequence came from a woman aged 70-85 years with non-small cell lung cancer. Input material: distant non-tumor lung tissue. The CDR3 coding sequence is TGTGCCAGCAGCCGACCGCCAGGGACTTCTCATACTGAAGCTTTCTTT. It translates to CASSRPPGTSHTEAFF.